This TCR beta chain was profiled in a study of T cell responses to AZD1222 COVID-19 vaccine. For the study at large: Pooled together were second doses at about 4 or about 12 weeks.

As to this clone: The antigen is not known.

Produced via immunoSEQ multiplex PCR; TCRdb's table is partial and in-frame only. This sample has tens of thousands of clones, with around 87% found just once. Trimming cost V 2 bases and J 4 bases; bases outside gene matches: 8. Germline CDR1 GTSNPN, CDR2 SVGIG (reference sequence). The CDR3 consists of 14 residues. Findings and caveats of the study: Among AZD1222 vaccinees, only 6 or 7 were seropositive at baseline. It should be noted that donors were predominantly white British and more often female, and clonal diversity was possibly underestimated.

The origin of this receptor is an adult in good health. The sequencing used peripheral blood, collected on day 0 of AZD1222 vaccination. The rearrangement links TRBV30 to TRBJ2-7, with 7 bases fitting TRBD2. DNA of the CDR3: TGTGCCTGGAGTAGAAGGGGAGGGAGGTACGAGCAGTACTTC. Translation: CAWSRRGGRYEQYF.